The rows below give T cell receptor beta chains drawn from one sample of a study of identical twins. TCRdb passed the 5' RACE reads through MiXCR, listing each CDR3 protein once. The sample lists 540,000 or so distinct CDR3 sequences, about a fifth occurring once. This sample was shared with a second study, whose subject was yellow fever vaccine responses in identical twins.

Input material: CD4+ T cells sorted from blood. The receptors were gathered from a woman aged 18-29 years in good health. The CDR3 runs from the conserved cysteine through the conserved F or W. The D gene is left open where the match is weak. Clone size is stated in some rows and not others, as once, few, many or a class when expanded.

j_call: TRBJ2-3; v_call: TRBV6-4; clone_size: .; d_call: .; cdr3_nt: TGTGCCAGCAGTGATAGGGGAAGCGCACCAGATACGCAGTATTTT; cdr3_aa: CASSDRGSAPDTQYF
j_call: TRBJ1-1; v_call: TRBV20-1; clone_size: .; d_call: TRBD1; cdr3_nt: TGCAGTGCACACGGACAGGGGAGGGCTGAAGCTTTCTTT; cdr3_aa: CSAHGQGRAEAFF
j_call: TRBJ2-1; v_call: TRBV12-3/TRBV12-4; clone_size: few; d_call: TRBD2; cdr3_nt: TGTGCCAGCAGTTTCCCGGGAGGGAACAATGAGCAGTTCTTC; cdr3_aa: CASSFPGGNNEQFF
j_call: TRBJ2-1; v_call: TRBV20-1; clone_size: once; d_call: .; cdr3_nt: TGCTGTGCTAGAGATCCCCAGCCGAGCTCCTACAATGAGCAGTTCTTC; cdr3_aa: CCARDPQPSSYNEQFF
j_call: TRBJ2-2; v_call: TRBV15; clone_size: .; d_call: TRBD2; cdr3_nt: TGTGCCACCAGCAGATCCAGCGGGATGAACACCGGGGAGCTGTTTTTT; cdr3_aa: CATSRSSGMNTGELFF
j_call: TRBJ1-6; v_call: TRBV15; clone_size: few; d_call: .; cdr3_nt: TGTGCCACCAGCAGACAGGGGACCGATTCACCCCTCCACTTT; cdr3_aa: CATSRQGTDSPLHF
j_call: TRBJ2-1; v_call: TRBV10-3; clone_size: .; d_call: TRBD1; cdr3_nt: TGTGCCACCCAACGGGGACAGGGGAGTCTCAATGAGCAGTTCTTC; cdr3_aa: CATQRGQGSLNEQFF
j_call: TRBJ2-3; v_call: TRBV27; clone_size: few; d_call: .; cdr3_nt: TGTGCCAGCAGTTTAAACCGGTTGACAGATACGCAGTATTTT; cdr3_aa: CASSLNRLTDTQYF
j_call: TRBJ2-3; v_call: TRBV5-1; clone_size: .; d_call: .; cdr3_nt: TGCGCCAGCAGCTTGGTTCCGGGGGCTCGTTCCACAGATACGCAGTATTTT; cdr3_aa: CASSLVPGARSTDTQYF
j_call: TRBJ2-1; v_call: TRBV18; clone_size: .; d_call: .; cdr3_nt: TGTGCCAGCTCACCACCCAGCCGGTTCGACAATGAGCAGTTCTTC; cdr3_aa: CASSPPSRFDNEQFF